This T cell receptor beta chain was identified during a study of CD8 T cells in Susac syndrome. The germline V gene has CDR1 SQVTM and CDR2 ANQGSEA. There are 13 residues in the CDR3. The V end was cut by 1 base, the J end by 5 bases, with 11 bases between. Study-level findings and limits: By the study's own acknowledgment, its TCR sequencing and HLA analysis included relatively few individuals.

Random hexamers served to reverse transcribe roughly 0.45 to 1 ug RNA. Multiplex immunoSEQ PCR targeted 54 Vbeta and 13 Jbeta TCR beta segments. Using its own MiXCR run on the immunoSEQ multiplex PCR reads, TCRdb lists one record per CDR3 protein. The sample has approximately 140,000 distinct CDR3 sequences; 95% are singletons. The multiple sclerosis controls were treatment-naive patients affected by stable or active relapsing-remitting disease. FACS enriched CD8+ TEMRA cells, while bulk CD8+ and CD4+ were negatively isolated. About this clonotype itself: Its antigen is unidentified.

The clonotype comes from a human donor with multiple sclerosis. Sequenced: CD4+ T cells from PBMCs. J is TRBJ1-1 and V is TRBV29-1, with a possible D match to TRBD1 (6 bases). Written as DNA, the CDR3 is TGCAGCGTTGAAGCTACAGGGAGAACTGAAGCTTTCTTT. Protein sequence: CSVEATGRTEAFF.